The 24 T cell receptor beta chains given below trace back to one sample, sequenced in a study of monozygotic twins with inflammatory bowel disease. Using the 5' RACE reads, TCRdb records one entry per CDR3 protein without DNA. The sample includes 400,000 to 500,000 distinct CDR3 sequences. Material: blood. These receptors originate from a human donor with ulcerative colitis or Crohn's disease, or a healthy co-twin of an affected twin (not recorded which).

V usage is TRBV10-2 and J usage is TRBJ2-2; with no DNA, the TCRdb D assignment of TRBD2 cannot be verified. Germline-derived CDR1 and CDR2 are WSHSY and SAAADI. CDR3 length: 16 amino acids. The CDR3 is CASSQLAGGYTGELFF.

The rearrangement links TRBV7-6 to TRBJ2-3; the TCRdb D gene call, TRBD2, has no DNA to confirm it. Germline-derived CDR1 and CDR2 are SGHVS and FNYEAQ. The CDR3 sequence is 15 residues long. CDR3 amino acids: CASSLELAGTDTQYF.

This sequence joins TRBV19 and TRBJ1-1; there is no DNA to check the TCRdb D call of TRBD1. Germline V lookup: CDR1 LNHDA, CDR2 SQIVND (reference sequence). The CDR3 runs to 15 residues. CDR3 protein: CASNPTGAMNTEAFF.

The chain couples TRBV28 to TRBJ1-2. CDR1 is MDHEN, CDR2 SYDVKM, per germline. CDR3 length equals 13 residues. CDR3 residues: CASRLTPNYGYTF.

J is TRBJ2-7 and V is TRBV7-9; as DNA is missing, the TRBD2 call by TCRdb cannot be tested. This CDR3 comprises 14 residues. Per the germline V gene, CDR1 is SEHNR and CDR2 is FQNEAQ (reference sequence). The CDR3 loop reads CASSTRTSPYEQYF.

The chain uses TRBV27 and TRBJ1-1; TCRdb outputs TRBD1, but without DNA this stays unchecked. Germline assignment: CDR1 MNHEY and CDR2 SMNVEV (reference sequence). This CDR3 has 14 residues. CDR3: CASSLWGANTEAFF.

The chain joins TRBV29-1 to TRBJ2-1; TCRdb proposes TRBD2, but this gene call is untestable without DNA. Germline CDR1 SQVTM, CDR2 ANQGSEA. The CDR3 has 15 amino acids. CDR3 sequence: CSVEGTRKTYNEQFF.

This rearrangement joins TRBV7-2 to TRBJ2-7; TCRdb's assignment of TRBD2 cannot be checked, as there is no DNA. The CDR3 has 12 amino acids. Germline V gene lookup returns CDR1 SGHTA and CDR2 FQGNSA. The CDR3 sequence is CASSFPTREQYF.

The chain carries TRBV9 and TRBJ2-7; the TRBD2 assignment by TCRdb is unverifiable without DNA. CDR3 length equals 14 residues. CDR1 SGDLS and CDR2 YYNGEE come from the germline V gene. CDR3 protein: CASSPSGRTYEQYF.

CDR3 loop: CASSLALGGNRLQETQYF. The V call is TRBV5-1, the J call TRBJ2-5; with no DNA, the TCRdb D assignment of TRBD2 cannot be verified. Germline V gene data show CDR1 as SGHRS and CDR2 as YFSETQ. The CDR3 has 18 amino acids.

The V gene is TRBV6-1, the J gene TRBJ2-2. The germline V gene encodes CDR1 MNHNS and CDR2 SASEGT. The CDR3 is made up of 14 amino acids. The CDR3 sequence: CASKWVPTGGELFF.

The chain has TRBV5-1 and TRBJ1-2; the D call from TCRdb, TRBD1, cannot be confirmed without DNA. CDR3 length: 13 residues. Per the germline V gene, CDR1 is SGHRS and CDR2 is YFSETQ. CDR3 sequence: CASRPTGVYGYTF.

The rearrangement uses TRBV5-1 and TRBJ2-1. Looked up from germline, CDR1 is SGHRS and CDR2 is YFSETQ. This CDR3 is built from 14 residues. The CDR3 region is CASSLDVWNNEQFF.

The rearrangement uses TRBV5-1 and TRBJ2-3; lacking DNA, the TRBD1 call made by TCRdb goes unchecked. CDR3 length: 16 amino acids. Germline assignment: CDR1 SGHRS and CDR2 YFSETQ. This chain's CDR3 is CASSSGQRGPRDTQYF.

The chain employs TRBV7-9 and TRBJ2-2. This CDR3 comprises 14 residues. The germline V gene has CDR1 SEHNR and CDR2 FQNEAQ (reference sequence). CDR3 sequence reads: CASSLEAITGELFF.

The CDR3 loop reads CASSPLQAHYGYTF. The chain recombines TRBV18 with TRBJ1-2; with no DNA, the TCRdb D assignment of TRBD1 cannot be verified. CDR3 length equals 14 residues. Looked up from germline, CDR1 is KGHSH and CDR2 is LQKENI.

V gene TRBV28 combines with J gene TRBJ1-1; TCRdb returns TRBD1, unconfirmable since there is no DNA. The CDR3 contains 14 residues. In germline, CDR1 is MDHEN, CDR2 SYDVKM. CDR3 sequence reads: CGSITGTLNTEAFF.

J is TRBJ1-2 and V is TRBV14. Germline-derived CDR1 and CDR2 are SGHDN and FVKESK. The CDR3 loop spans 15 amino acids. The CDR3 region is CASSRFLGTMDGYTF.

The rearrangement joins TRBV3-1 to TRBJ1-2; TCRdb's assignment of TRBD1 cannot be checked, as there is no DNA. The germline CDR1 and CDR2 sequences are LGHDT and YNNKEL (reference sequence). The CDR3 spans 15 residues. This CDR3 reads CASSQDAGTGIGYTF. The variable domain in full, completed from reference TRBV3-1 and TRBJ1-2, reads DTAVSQTPKYLVTQMGNDKSIKCEQNLGHDTMYWYKQDSKKFLKIMFSYNNKELIINETVPNRFSPKSPDKAHLNLHINSLELGDSAVYFCASSQDAGTGIGYTFGSGTRLTVV.

V is TRBV18 and J is TRBJ2-6. Germline lookup yields CDR1 KGHSH and CDR2 LQKENI. The CDR3 contains 15 residues. CDR3 amino acids: CASSPSRSGANVLTF.

The chain is built from TRBV5-5 and TRBJ1-4; TCRdb returns TRBD1, unconfirmable since there is no DNA. Germline assignment: CDR1 SGHKS and CDR2 YYEKEE (reference sequence). This CDR3 has 14 amino acids. Here the CDR3 reads CASSLDRGPLKLFF.

The chain employs TRBV5-1 and TRBJ2-7; the TRBD1 assignment by TCRdb is unverifiable without DNA. This CDR3 has 11 residues. CDR1 is SGHRS, CDR2 YFSETQ, per germline. This CDR3 is CASRDGVEQYF.

The V call is TRBV7-2, the J call TRBJ1-2; the TRBD1 assignment by TCRdb is unverifiable without DNA. Germline values: CDR1 SGHTA, CDR2 FQGNSA. The CDR3 extends over 15 amino acids. The CDR3 is CASNLVGGHNYGYTF.

This chain connects TRBV29-1 to TRBJ2-2. The CDR3 spans 14 residues. Germline lookup yields CDR1 SQVTM and CDR2 ANQGSEA. This CDR3 is CSVGGSLNTGELFF.